These T cell receptor beta chains were read from a single sample in a study of patients and donors after allogeneic stem cell transplantation. In TCRdb, the RT-PCR reads were re-called with MiXCR into one record per CDR3 protein. The sample yields about 160,000 distinct CDR3 sequences, approximately 31% seen once. The sequenced sample was blood, either unsorted or a sorted T cell fraction (not recorded which). The receptors derive from a human donor who was either an allogeneic HSCT recipient or a stem cell or donor lymphocyte infusion donor (not recorded which). It is not recorded whose cells these are; they may come from a transplant donor. Each CDR3 is given with its conserved first and last residue.

j_gene: TRBJ2-7
v_gene: TRBV27
CDR3aa: CASSLSWTSEYEQYF

j_gene: TRBJ1-6
v_gene: TRBV27
CDR3aa: CASSSSGRTRPPLHF

j_gene: TRBJ1-5
v_gene: TRBV7-2
CDR3aa: CASSLGGTGTQPQHF

j_gene: TRBJ1-1
v_gene: TRBV7-8
CDR3aa: CASSPRVYTEAFF

j_gene: TRBJ1-1
v_gene: TRBV28
CDR3aa: CASSFVAEAFF

j_gene: TRBJ2-1
v_gene: TRBV5-1
CDR3aa: CASAVGISNEQFF

j_gene: TRBJ1-5
v_gene: TRBV29-1
CDR3aa: CSVGAGISNQPQHF

j_gene: TRBJ2-7
v_gene: TRBV10-3
CDR3aa: CAISESGVYEQYF

j_gene: TRBJ1-2
v_gene: TRBV27
CDR3aa: CASSLRRTGKKGGCTF

j_gene: TRBJ2-7
v_gene: TRBV4-2
CDR3aa: CASSQDVRSGGYEQYF

j_gene: TRBJ2-4
v_gene: TRBV5-1
CDR3aa: CASSLEGQLAKNIQYF

j_gene: TRBJ2-7
v_gene: TRBV5-1
CDR3aa: CASRSTGTALYEQYF

j_gene: TRBJ2-4
v_gene: TRBV3-1
CDR3aa: CASSQEQGLVVPLAKNIQYF

j_gene: TRBJ1-2
v_gene: TRBV28
CDR3aa: CASSPDTFLPIYGYTF

j_gene: TRBJ1-1
v_gene: TRBV6-6
CDR3aa: CASSYRDQSEAFF

j_gene: TRBJ1-6
v_gene: TRBV9
CDR3aa: CASNNRGYNSPLHF

j_gene: TRBJ2-7
v_gene: TRBV29-1
CDR3aa: CSVRGPASEQYF

j_gene: TRBJ2-5
v_gene: TRBV6-5
CDR3aa: CASSYSYLEAQETQYF

j_gene: TRBJ1-2
v_gene: TRBV5-1
CDR3aa: CASSLSMGQALRNGYTF

j_gene: TRBJ2-1
v_gene: TRBV3-1
CDR3aa: CASSPWTGANEQFF

j_gene: TRBJ2-1
v_gene: TRBV7-6
CDR3aa: CASSTVARSSYNEQFF

j_gene: TRBJ2-7
v_gene: TRBV27
CDR3aa: CASKPGLGIFYEQYF

j_gene: TRBJ1-1
v_gene: TRBV3-1
CDR3aa: CASSQQENTEAFF

j_gene: TRBJ2-7
v_gene: TRBV20-1
CDR3aa: CSAGDTSYEQYF

j_gene: TRBJ1-1
v_gene: TRBV7-6
CDR3aa: CASSSDRRNTEAFF

j_gene: TRBJ2-7
v_gene: TRBV28
CDR3aa: CASRGYEQYF

j_gene: TRBJ2-1
v_gene: TRBV15
CDR3aa: CATSRKTSVITLSSYNEQFF

j_gene: TRBJ2-1
v_gene: TRBV25-1
CDR3aa: CASSEYGYRAADNEQFF

j_gene: TRBJ1-5
v_gene: TRBV4-1
CDR3aa: CASSQDPGLPNQPQHF

j_gene: TRBJ2-3
v_gene: TRBV6-2/TRBV6-3
CDR3aa: CASSVRLAVDTQYF

j_gene: TRBJ2-7
v_gene: TRBV29-1
CDR3aa: CSVARSYEQYF